A single sample is the source of the 12 T cell receptor beta chains below, sequenced in a study of shared clonotypes between healthy human individuals. Method: immunoSEQ multiplex PCR; TCRdb's copy keeps in-frame clones and lacks some. The data hold approximately 530,000 clones, with more than 95% observed a single time. Sequencing was carried out using naive CD4+ T cells sorted from blood. Subset given: CD45RA+ positively selected. These receptors all come from a woman aged 25 to 39 in good health.

The V and J genes are TRBV10-3 and TRBJ2-7; D uncertain. Deletions cut 0 bases from V and 4 bases from J, with 13 bases between. The CDR3 has 15 residues. The germline CDR1 and CDR2 sequences are ENHRY and SYGVKD. The CDR3, as DNA: TGTGCCATCAGTGAGTCCCCTTTGGGCATTTACGAGCAGTACTTC. Translating it yields CAISESPLGIYEQYF.

The rearrangement joins TRBV29-1 to TRBJ2-3; D gene unclear. This CDR3 contains 14 residues. Trimming shortened V by 5 bases and J by 2 bases, and 14 bases separated the two germline ends. Germline CDR1 is SQVTM and CDR2 is ANQGSEA. The CDR3 sequence is CSVRYEDHTDTQYF. The CDR3 DNA reads as TGCAGCGTTAGGTACGAGGACCACACAGATACGCAGTATTTT.

The chain uses TRBV28 and TRBJ1-3; D is ambiguous. V lost 6 bases, J lost 11 bases, and 14 bases lay in between. CDR1 and CDR2 (germline): MDHEN, SYDVKM. The length of the CDR3 is 12 residues. The CDR3 bases are TGTGCCAGCAGCTCCGGGCCAAGCCCCATATATTTT. Protein sequence: CASSSGPSPIYF.

The rearrangement links TRBV5-1 to TRBJ2-7; the D is unclear. The CDR3 contains 15 residues. Trimming cost V 0 bases and J 0 bases, with 10 bases left between them. Germline CDR1 is SGHRS and CDR2 is YFSETQ. The CDR3 here is CASSLEQPSSYEQYF. CDR3 nucleotide sequence: TGCGCCAGCAGCTTGGAACAGCCCAGCTCCTACGAGCAGTACTTC.

The V gene is TRBV5-4, the J gene TRBJ2-7; no clear D. The CDR3 consists of 15 residues. Germline V CDR1 and CDR2: SGHNT, YYREEE (reference sequence). The germline V and J ends were trimmed by 4 bases and 3 bases, with 17 bases remaining between them. CDR3 DNA: TGTGCCAGCAGCGGCGACCCAACCAAGAGCTACGAGCAGTACTTC. Amino acid sequence: CASSGDPTKSYEQYF.

The rearrangement joins TRBV28 to TRBJ2-7; TRBD1 aligns across 7 bases. The germline V gene has CDR1 MDHEN and CDR2 SYDVKM. The CDR3 has 14 residues. J gave up 3 bases and V 7 bases, and 9 bases lay outside the gene matches. CDR3 DNA: TGTGCCAGCATCCCCCCCAACAGGGGCTACGAGCAGTACTTC. Translated: CASIPPNRGYEQYF.

Of note for this clone: The same CDR3 can be traced to other DNA sequences in this sample. This rearrangement joins TRBV6-1 to TRBJ1-5; D gene unclear. Germline CDR1 and CDR2: MNHNS and SASEGT. V lost 4 bases to trimming and J lost 6 bases, with 1 base between them. This CDR3 has 10 residues. CDR3 sequence: CASSGQPQHF. The CDR3 DNA reads as TGTGCCAGCAGTGGTCAGCCCCAGCATTTT.

The chain combines TRBV5-4 with TRBJ2-5; D possibly corresponds to TRBD1 (5 bases). The CDR3 spans 12 residues. Germline CDR1 SGHNT, CDR2 YYREEE (reference sequence). Trimming cost V 5 bases and J 5 bases, with 10 bases left between them. In nucleotides, the CDR3 is TGTGCCAGCAGTTGGAACAGGGAGACCCAGTACTTC. This translates into CASSWNRETQYF.

The chain recombines TRBV19 with TRBJ2-5; maybe TRBD1 (6 bases). Germline CDR1 and CDR2: LNHDA and SQIVND (reference sequence). The CDR3 extends over 15 amino acids. V was pared by 3 bases and J by 5 bases, with 16 bases between. The CDR3: CASSIHSGDWETQYF. CDR3 nucleotides: TGTGCCAGTAGTATCCACTCAGGGGATTGGGAGACCCAGTACTTC.

This sequence joins TRBV5-1 and TRBJ2-7; D unresolved. CDR3 size: 12 residues. The V and J ends lost 7 bases and 2 bases respectively, with 10 bases between them. Germline V gene sequence: CDR1 SGHRS, CDR2 YFSETQ. The CDR3 DNA follows: TGCGCCAGCGGCGGCGGAGCCTACGAGCAGTACTTC. It codes for CASGGGAYEQYF.

The CDR3 DNA sequence: TGTGCCATCAGAGGGGACAGAAATCATGGCTACACCTTC. Protein product: CAIRGDRNHGYTF. This chain uses TRBV10-3 with TRBJ1-2; 7 nucleotides match TRBD1. Trimming at V came to 6 bases and at J to 6 bases, leaving 7 bases not matched to a gene. Looked up from germline, CDR1 is ENHRY and CDR2 is SYGVKD. The CDR3 has 13 amino acids.

The genes are TRBV2 and TRBJ2-2; D gene ambiguous. Deletions cut 4 bases from V and 1 base from J, with 7 bases between. Germline V gene sequence: CDR1 SNHLY, CDR2 FYNNEI. The CDR3 covers 14 residues. The CDR3 region is CASSGVGNTGELFF. The CDR3 DNA reads as TGTGCCAGCAGTGGGGTAGGGAACACCGGGGAGCTGTTTTTT.